The 27 T cell receptor beta chains below come from one sample, sequenced in a study of shared T cell receptors in the human thymus. Clones were read by immunoSEQ multiplex PCR, and TCRdb kept only the in-frame ones, dropping some. The sample records fewer than 700,000 clones, 88% being singletons. These data were also reused for a study on human thymus T cells.

Sequenced input: thymocytes. Source of these receptors: a boy under two years old with a congenital heart defect.

This chain uses TRBV6-6 with TRBJ2-1; 13 nucleotides line up with TRBD2. Trimming at V came to 5 bases and at J to 9 bases, leaving 10 bases not matched to a gene. The CDR3 is 16 residues long. CDR1 is MNHNY and CDR2 is SVGAGI in the germline V gene (reference sequence). The CDR3 reads CASSPLEGLAGFEQFF. The CDR3 DNA sequence: TGTGCCAGCAGTCCGCTCGAGGGACTAGCGGGATTTGAGCAGTTCTTC.

This clone came up a few times. This chain links TRBV2 with TRBJ2-2, with TRBD1 as a possible D gene (7 bases). V lost 0 bases and J lost 8, with 13 bases in between. Germline V gives CDR1 SNHLY, CDR2 FYNNEI. This CDR3 has 15 residues. This CDR3 is CASSEARRDRGELFF. The CDR3 DNA is TGTGCCAGCAGTGAAGCGCGGAGGGACAGAGGGGAGCTGTTTTTT.

This chain joins TRBV4-3 and TRBJ2-7; TRBD2 aligns across 8 bases. The junction had 23 bases not matched to a gene; V was cut back by 5 bases and J by 2 bases. The CDR3 is made up of 20 amino acids. Germline CDR1 is LGHNA and CDR2 is YSLEER. CDR3: CASSEHPPGARLAPTYEQYF. The CDR3 DNA sequence: TGCGCCAGCAGCGAACACCCCCCCGGTGCTAGACTAGCGCCGACCTACGAGCAGTACTTC.

This clone was seen once. The chain links TRBV4-3 to TRBJ2-3; TRBD2 aligns across 9 bases. The V gene end was trimmed by 3 bases and the J gene end by 4 bases; junction bases not matched to a gene: 8. The CDR3 is 16 residues long. The germline gives CDR1 LGHNA, CDR2 YSLEER. CDR3 residues: CASSQDWTSEADTQYF. In nucleotides, the CDR3 is TGCGCCAGCAGCCAGGACTGGACTAGCGAGGCAGATACGCAGTATTTT.

The CDR3 loop reads CASSLAADTQYF. CDR3 DNA sequence: TGTGCCAGCAGTTTAGCAGCAGATACGCAGTATTTT. The chain has TRBV28 and TRBJ2-3, with D unclear. The CDR3 covers 12 residues. Germline values: CDR1 MDHEN, CDR2 SYDVKM. Trimming removed 2 bases at V and 4 bases at J, with 4 bases between.

V and J are TRBV7-9 and TRBJ1-5; D perhaps matches TRBD1 (6 bases). CDR1 and CDR2 (germline): SEHNR, FQNEAQ (reference sequence). The V and J ends lost 1 base and 1 base respectively, with 11 bases between them. The CDR3 totals 16 residues. CDR3 region: CASSLVGGQSNQPQHF. DNA of the CDR3: TGTGCCAGCAGCTTAGTAGGAGGACAGAGCAATCAGCCCCAGCATTTT.

V and J are TRBV30 and TRBJ1-6; D is unresolved. Germline-derived CDR1 and CDR2 are GTSNPN and SVGIG (reference sequence). The CDR3 runs to 16 residues. Deletions cut 0 bases from V and 6 bases from J, with 15 bases between. CDR3 DNA: TGTGCCTGGAGTGTACTCGGAACAGCCTCTAATTCACCCCTCCACTTT. Translating it yields CAWSVLGTASNSPLHF.

The chain combines TRBV6-6 with TRBJ1-2; 9 bases fit TRBD1. Germline V lookup: CDR1 MNHNY, CDR2 SVGAGI (reference sequence). The CDR3 totals 14 residues. The ends lost 5 bases at V and 7 bases at J; junction bases unmatched: 8. The CDR3 spells CASSTGGYPGGYTF. In nucleotides, the CDR3 is TGTGCCAGCAGTACAGGGGGCTATCCGGGTGGCTACACCTTC.

The chain links TRBV7-6 to TRBJ2-5; TRBD1 matches at 7 bases. Germline values: CDR1 SGHVS, CDR2 FNYEAQ. Unmatched junction bases numbered 11, after V lost 5 bases and J lost 2 bases. The CDR3 loop spans 16 amino acids. CDR3 sequence reads: CASSRYRDREQETQYF. The CDR3 nucleotides are TGTGCCAGCAGCCGATACCGGGACAGAGAACAAGAGACCCAGTACTTC.

This chain connects TRBV2 to TRBJ2-7, with 7 bases lining up with TRBD1. V was clipped by 6 bases and J by 2 bases; unmatched bases: 4. Per germline, CDR1 SNHLY and CDR2 FYNNEI. The CDR3 runs to 13 residues. The CDR3 spells CASRTTGAYEQYF. The CDR3 DNA reads TGTGCCAGCAGAACCACAGGGGCCTACGAGCAGTACTTC.

The chain uses TRBV6-1 and TRBJ2-4, with TRBD2 identical over 7 bases. Germline V CDR1 and CDR2: MNHNS, SASEGT. This CDR3 contains 13 residues. V shed 8 bases, J shed 3 bases, and the junction held 4 bases outside the gene matches. The CDR3 region is CASRGGDKNIQYF. Here the CDR3 DNA reads TGTGCCAGCCGTGGGGGGGACAAAAACATTCAGTACTTC.

The V and J genes are TRBV5-6 and TRBJ2-1; the D gene is possibly TRBD2 (5 bases). The length of the CDR3 is 14 residues. V lost 2 bases and J 9 bases, leaving 15 bases between the germline ends. Germline V gene data show CDR1 as SGHDT and CDR2 as YYEEEE. The DNA for the CDR3 is TGTGCCAGCAGCTTACTTGGAAGACGGGGTGAGCAGTTCTTC. Its protein is CASSLLGRRGEQFF.

V usage is TRBV4-1 and J usage is TRBJ2-7, with 9 nucleotides matching TRBD1. V lost 2 bases to trimming and J lost 3 bases; unmatched junction nucleotides: 8. The CDR3 contains 16 residues. Germline CDR1 reads MGHRA; CDR2 reads YSYEKL. CDR3 sequence: CASSQNRDRVSYEQYF. CDR3 sequence (DNA): TGCGCCAGCAGCCAAAACCGGGACAGGGTGAGCTACGAGCAGTACTTC.

The chain has TRBV21-1 and TRBJ2-1; TRBD2 is the table's D call, not checked against the DNA. TRBV21-1 is marked as a pseudogene. This CDR3 contains 20 residues. The CDR3 is CASSKEGERGFTSGRSEQFF. CDR3 nucleotide sequence: TGTGCCAGCAGCAAAGAGGGAGAGAGGGGGTTCACTAGCGGGAGAAGTGAGCAGTTCTTC.

This clone came up a few times. The chain recombines TRBV5-1 with TRBJ2-2; 9 bases agree with TRBD1. V lost 3 bases to trimming and J lost 1 base; unmatched junction nucleotides: 1. In germline, CDR1 is SGHRS, CDR2 YFSETQ. This CDR3 region has 15 residues. The CDR3, as DNA: TGCGCCAGCAGCTCGGGACAGGGGAACACCGGGGAGCTGTTTTTT. Its translation is CASSSGQGNTGELFF.

This chain links TRBV5-4 with TRBJ2-7; 9 bases agree with TRBD1. The CDR3 extends over 14 amino acids. Trimming at V came to 4 bases and at J to 4 bases, leaving 6 bases not matched to a gene. The germline CDR1 and CDR2 sequences are SGHNT and YYREEE (reference sequence). The CDR3 region has the DNA TGTGCCAGCAGCGTGACAGGGGGTAAATACGAGCAGTACTTC. Translated: CASSVTGGKYEQYF.

This chain uses TRBV7-9 with TRBJ2-7; maybe TRBD1 (6 bases). The CDR3 is made up of 16 amino acids. Trimming shortened V by 1 base and J by 3 bases, and 16 bases separated the two germline ends. Per germline, CDR1 SEHNR and CDR2 FQNEAQ (reference sequence). Written as DNA, the CDR3 is TGTGCCAGCAGCTTAGAGGCGAGGGACACCGACTACGAGCAGTACTTC. Translated: CASSLEARDTDYEQYF.

This sequence joins TRBV30 and TRBJ1-2; D is possibly TRBD1 (6 bases). Looked up from germline, CDR1 is GTSNPN and CDR2 is SVGIG (reference sequence). The CDR3 is made up of 15 amino acids. With 3 bases removed from V and 8 bases from J, the gap between germline ends came to 22 bases. DNA of the CDR3: TGTGCCTGGAGGGCCTTATTCCTACAGGGTCAAGGCTACACCTTC. Translating gives CAWRALFLQGQGYTF.

The chain employs TRBV6-5 and TRBJ2-5; TRBD2 matches 12 bases. Germline V gene data show CDR1 as MNHEY and CDR2 as SVGAGI. Trimming took 2 bases from V and 2 from J; bases not matched to a gene: 3. The CDR3 spans 16 residues. The CDR3 DNA is TGTGCCAGCAGTTACGGGACTAGCGGGCAACAAGAGACCCAGTACTTC. It encodes CASSYGTSGQQETQYF.

The chain couples TRBV2 to TRBJ2-7; 9 bases are a match to TRBD1. The V and J ends lost 0 bases and 7 bases, in that order; junction bases with no gene match: 7. Germline V gene lookup returns CDR1 SNHLY and CDR2 FYNNEI. This CDR3 contains 15 residues. The CDR3 bases are TGTGCCAGCAGTGAAGCAGGGACAGGGTCGAGGGAGCAGTACTTC. Translating it yields CASSEAGTGSREQYF.

There are a few counts of this clone. This rearrangement joins TRBV7-6 to TRBJ2-7; a weak D match, TRBD2 (6 bases). V was shortened by 5 bases and J by 5 bases, with 16 bases between the two germline ends. CDR3 length equals 14 residues. Germline V gene lookup returns CDR1 SGHVS and CDR2 FNYEAQ. CDR3 sequence reads: CASSPGWREDEQYF. CDR3 sequence (DNA): TGTGCCAGCAGCCCCGGGTGGAGGGAGGACGAGCAGTACTTC.

V gene TRBV9 combines with J gene TRBJ2-5; D possibly corresponds to TRBD2 (7 bases). V was cut by 3 bases and J by 3 bases, with 15 bases left in between. Germline V gives CDR1 SGDLS, CDR2 YYNGEE. This CDR3 contains 15 residues. In nucleotides, the CDR3 is TGTGCCAGCAGCGCACGTAGAGGGGGGGAAGAGACCCAGTACTTC. This codes for CASSARRGGEETQYF.

In its sample, this clone was seen a few times. This rearrangement joins TRBV6-1 to TRBJ1-1, with a weak D call TRBD1 (6 bases). V was shortened by 6 bases and J by 4 bases, with 18 bases between the two germline ends. This CDR3 has 15 residues. Germline V gene lookup returns CDR1 MNHNS and CDR2 SASEGT. DNA for the CDR3: TGTGCCAGCAGAGGACTTGGACAGTTCTCCACTGAAGCTTTCTTT. Encoded protein: CASRGLGQFSTEAFF.

This clone is a singleton in its sample. The rearrangement uses TRBV27 and TRBJ2-1; TRBD2 matches 11 bases. Germline V lookup: CDR1 MNHEY, CDR2 SMNVEV (reference sequence). The CDR3 extends over 16 amino acids. With V trimmed by 3 bases and J by 2 bases, 3 bases remained unmatched. The CDR3 region is CASSLVAGGPYNEQFF. In DNA form, the CDR3 reads TGTGCCAGCAGTTTGGTAGCGGGAGGGCCCTACAATGAGCAGTTCTTC.

CDR3 sequence reads: CASSGPSGRDSYEQYF. CDR3 DNA: TGTGCCAGCAGTGGTCCTAGCGGGAGGGACTCCTACGAGCAGTACTTC. The chain couples TRBV6-1 to TRBJ2-7; TRBD2 matches 12 bases. V trimming: 4 bases; J trimming: 0 bases; junction bases outside the gene matches: 4. Germline CDR1 is MNHNS and CDR2 is SASEGT. The CDR3 length is 16 residues.

V gene TRBV6-1 combines with J gene TRBJ1-1; a possible D gene is TRBD1 (5 bases). The CDR3 covers 15 residues. Germline assignment: CDR1 MNHNS and CDR2 SASEGT. Trimming cost V 5 bases and J 6 bases, with 19 bases left between them. This chain's CDR3 is CASSQPPTEAAEAFF. DNA for the CDR3: TGTGCCAGCAGTCAACCCCCGACAGAGGCCGCTGAAGCTTTCTTT.

A word on this clone: The junction differs from germline at one of its ends, possibly a read error. This chain connects TRBV7-7 to TRBJ2-1, with 10 positions matching TRBD2. CDR3 length: 16 amino acids. Germline CDR1 SSHAT, CDR2 FNYEAQ (reference sequence). The CDR3 coding sequence is TGTGCTAGCAGCCGTCAAGCGGGAGGGACCTACAATGAGCAGTTCTTC. Residues: CASSRQAGGTYNEQFF.